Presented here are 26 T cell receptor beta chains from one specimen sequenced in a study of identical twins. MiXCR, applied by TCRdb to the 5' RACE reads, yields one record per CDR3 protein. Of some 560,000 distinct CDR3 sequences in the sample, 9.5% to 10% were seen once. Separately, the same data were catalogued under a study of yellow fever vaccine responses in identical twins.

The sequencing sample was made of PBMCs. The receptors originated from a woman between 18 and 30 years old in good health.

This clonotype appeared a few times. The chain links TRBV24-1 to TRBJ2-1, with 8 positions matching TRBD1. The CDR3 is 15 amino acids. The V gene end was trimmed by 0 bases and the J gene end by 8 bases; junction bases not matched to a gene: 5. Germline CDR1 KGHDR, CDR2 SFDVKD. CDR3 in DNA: TGTGCCACCAGTGATTTGACAGGGGGGCAATATGAGCAGTTCTTC. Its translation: CATSDLTGGQYEQFF.

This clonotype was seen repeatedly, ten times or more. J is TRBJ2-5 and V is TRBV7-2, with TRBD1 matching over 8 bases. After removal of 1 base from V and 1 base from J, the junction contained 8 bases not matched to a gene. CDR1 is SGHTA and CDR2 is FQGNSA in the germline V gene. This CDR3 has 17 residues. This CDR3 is CASSLGYRGSLQETQYF. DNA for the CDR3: TGTGCCAGCAGCTTAGGATACAGGGGGAGCCTCCAAGAGACCCAGTACTTC. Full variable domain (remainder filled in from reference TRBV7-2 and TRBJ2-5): GAGVSQSPSNKVTEKGKDVELRCDPISGHTALYWYRQSLGQGLEFLIYFQGNSAPDKSGLPSDRFSAERTGGSVSTLTIQRTQQEDSAVYLCASSLGYRGSLQETQYFGPGTRLLVL.

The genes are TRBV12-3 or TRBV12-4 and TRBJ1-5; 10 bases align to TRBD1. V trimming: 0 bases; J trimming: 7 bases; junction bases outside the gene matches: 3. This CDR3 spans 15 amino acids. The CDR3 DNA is TGTGCCAGCAGTTTAGCAAGGGACAGGGGCCAGCCCCAGCATTTT. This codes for CASSLARDRGQPQHF.

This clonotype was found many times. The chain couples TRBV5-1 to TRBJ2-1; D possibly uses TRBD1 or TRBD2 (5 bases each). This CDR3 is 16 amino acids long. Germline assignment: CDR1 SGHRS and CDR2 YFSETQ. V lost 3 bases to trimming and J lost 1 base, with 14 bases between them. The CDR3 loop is CASSSPEDTSYNEQFF. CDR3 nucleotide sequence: TGCGCCAGCAGCTCGCCGGAGGACACGTCCTACAATGAGCAGTTCTTC.

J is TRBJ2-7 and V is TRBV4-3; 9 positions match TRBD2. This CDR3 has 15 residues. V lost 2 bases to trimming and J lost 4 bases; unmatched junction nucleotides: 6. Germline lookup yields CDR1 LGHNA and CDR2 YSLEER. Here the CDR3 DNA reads TGCGCCAGCAGCCAATTTAGCGGGAGCGGGTACGAGCAGTACTTC. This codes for CASSQFSGSGYEQYF.

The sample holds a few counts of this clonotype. Written as DNA, the CDR3 is TGTGCCAGCCGGGACAGGGAAACAAGACCCCAAAACTACGAGCAGTACTTC. It translates to CASRDRETRPQNYEQYF. This chain uses TRBV2 with TRBJ2-7, with 9 bases lining up with TRBD1. The CDR3 consists of 17 residues. J was trimmed by 3 bases and V by 8 bases; bases with no gene match: 17. Germline lookup yields CDR1 SNHLY and CDR2 FYNNEI.

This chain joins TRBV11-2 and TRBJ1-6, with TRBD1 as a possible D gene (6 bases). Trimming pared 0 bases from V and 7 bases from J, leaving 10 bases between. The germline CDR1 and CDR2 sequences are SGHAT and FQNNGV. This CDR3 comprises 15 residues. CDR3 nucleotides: TGTGCCAGCAGCTTAGAGGGGGCAGGAAATTCACCCCTCCACTTT. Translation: CASSLEGAGNSPLHF. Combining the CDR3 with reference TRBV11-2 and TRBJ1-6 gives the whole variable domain EAGVAQSPRYKIIEKRQSVAFWCNPISGHATLYWYQQILGQGPKLLIQFQNNGVVDDSQLPKDRFSAERLKGVDSTLKIQPAKLEDSAVYLCASSLEGAGNSPLHFGNGTRLTVT.

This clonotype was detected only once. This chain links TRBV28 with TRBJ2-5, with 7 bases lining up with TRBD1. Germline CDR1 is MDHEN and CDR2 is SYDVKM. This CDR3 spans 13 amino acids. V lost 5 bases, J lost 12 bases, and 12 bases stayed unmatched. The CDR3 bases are TGTGCCAGCAGTACGACAGGGCCCCTCTCTAAGTACTTC. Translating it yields CASSTTGPLSKYF.

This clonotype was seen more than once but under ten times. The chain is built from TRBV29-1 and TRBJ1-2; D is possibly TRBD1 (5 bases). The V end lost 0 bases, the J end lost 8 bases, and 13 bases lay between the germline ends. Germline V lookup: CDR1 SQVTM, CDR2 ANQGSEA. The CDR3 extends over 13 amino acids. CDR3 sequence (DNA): TGCAGCGTTGAAGAAGCGGGGACGGAGGGCTACACCTTC. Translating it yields CSVEEAGTEGYTF. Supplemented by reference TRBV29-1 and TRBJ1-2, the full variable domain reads SAVISQKPSRDICQRGTSLTIQCQVDSQVTMMFWYRQQPGQSLTLIATANQGSEATYESGFVIDKFPISRPNLTFSTLTVSNMSPEDSSIYLCSVEEAGTEGYTFGSGTRLTVV.

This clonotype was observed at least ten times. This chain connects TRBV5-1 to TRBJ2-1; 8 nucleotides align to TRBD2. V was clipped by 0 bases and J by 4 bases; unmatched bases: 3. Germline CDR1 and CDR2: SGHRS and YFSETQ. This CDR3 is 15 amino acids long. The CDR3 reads CASSLEIAGYNEQFF. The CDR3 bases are TGCGCCAGCAGCTTGGAGATAGCGGGGTACAATGAGCAGTTCTTC.

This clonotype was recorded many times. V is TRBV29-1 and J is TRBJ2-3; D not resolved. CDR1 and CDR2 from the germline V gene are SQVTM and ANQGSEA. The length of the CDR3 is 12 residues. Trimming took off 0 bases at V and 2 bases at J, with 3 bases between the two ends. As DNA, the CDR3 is TGCAGCGTTGAAGATCCCACAGATACGCAGTATTTT. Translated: CSVEDPTDTQYF.

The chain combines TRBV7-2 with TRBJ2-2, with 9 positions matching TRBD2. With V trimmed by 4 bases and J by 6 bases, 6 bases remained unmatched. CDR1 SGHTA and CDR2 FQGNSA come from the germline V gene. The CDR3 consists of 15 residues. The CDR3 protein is CASSSNRLAAGELFF. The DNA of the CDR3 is TGTGCCAGCAGCTCAAACCGACTAGCGGCCGGGGAGCTGTTTTTT. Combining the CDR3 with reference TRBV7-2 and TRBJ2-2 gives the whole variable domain GAGVSQSPSNKVTEKGKDVELRCDPISGHTALYWYRQSLGQGLEFLIYFQGNSAPDKSGLPSDRFSAERTGGSVSTLTIQRTQQEDSAVYLCASSSNRLAAGELFFGEGSRLTVL.

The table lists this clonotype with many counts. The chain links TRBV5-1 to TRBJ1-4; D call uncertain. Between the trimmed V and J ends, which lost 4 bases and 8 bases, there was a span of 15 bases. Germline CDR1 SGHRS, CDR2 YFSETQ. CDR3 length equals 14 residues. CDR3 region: CASSPLEISEKLFF. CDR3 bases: TGCGCCAGCAGCCCGCTCGAGATCTCGGAAAAACTGTTTTTT.

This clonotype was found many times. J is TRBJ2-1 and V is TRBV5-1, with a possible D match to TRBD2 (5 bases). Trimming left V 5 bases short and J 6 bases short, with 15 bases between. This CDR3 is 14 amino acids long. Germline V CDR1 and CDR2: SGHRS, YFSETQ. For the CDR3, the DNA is TGCGCCAGCAGGGTTTGGCTAGCCTCCAATGAGCAGTTCTTC. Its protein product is CASRVWLASNEQFF. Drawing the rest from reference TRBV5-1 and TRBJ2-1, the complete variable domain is KAGVTQTPRYLIKTRGQQVTLSCSPISGHRSVSWYQQTPGQGLQFLFEYFSETQRNKGNFPGRFSGRQFSNSRSEMNVSTLELGDSALYLCASRVWLASNEQFFGPGTRLTVL.

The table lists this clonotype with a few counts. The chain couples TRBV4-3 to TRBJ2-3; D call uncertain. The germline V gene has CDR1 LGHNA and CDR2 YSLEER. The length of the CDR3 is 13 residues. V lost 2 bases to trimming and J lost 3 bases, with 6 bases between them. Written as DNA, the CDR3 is TGCGCCAGCAGCCAATTTAGGACAGATACGCAGTATTTT. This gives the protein CASSQFRTDTQYF.

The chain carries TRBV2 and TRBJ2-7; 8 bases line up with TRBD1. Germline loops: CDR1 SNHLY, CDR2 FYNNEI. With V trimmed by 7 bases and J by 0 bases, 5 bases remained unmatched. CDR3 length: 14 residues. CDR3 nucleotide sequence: TGTGCCAGCACTGGACAGGGCCGCTCCTACGAGCAGTACTTC. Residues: CASTGQGRSYEQYF.

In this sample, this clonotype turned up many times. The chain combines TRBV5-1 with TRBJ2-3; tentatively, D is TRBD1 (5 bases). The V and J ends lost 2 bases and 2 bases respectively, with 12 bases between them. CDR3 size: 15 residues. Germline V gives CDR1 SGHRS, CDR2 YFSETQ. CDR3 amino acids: CASSFQGVNTDTQYF. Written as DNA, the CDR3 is TGCGCCAGCAGCTTTCAGGGTGTGAACACAGATACGCAGTATTTT.

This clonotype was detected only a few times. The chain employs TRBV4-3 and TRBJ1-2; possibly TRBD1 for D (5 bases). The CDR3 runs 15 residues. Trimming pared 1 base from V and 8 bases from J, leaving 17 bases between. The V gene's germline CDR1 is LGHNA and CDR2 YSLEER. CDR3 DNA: TGCGCCAGCAGCCAAGTATTTGGACAAGGGTTGGGCTACACCTTC. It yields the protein CASSQVFGQGLGYTF.

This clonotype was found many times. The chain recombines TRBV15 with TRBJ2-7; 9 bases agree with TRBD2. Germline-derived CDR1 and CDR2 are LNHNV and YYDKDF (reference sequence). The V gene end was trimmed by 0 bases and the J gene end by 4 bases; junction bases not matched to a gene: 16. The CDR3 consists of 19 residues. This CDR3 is CATSRDLMKASGVGYEQYF. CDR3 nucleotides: TGTGCCACCAGCAGAGATCTGATGAAAGCTAGCGGGGTCGGTTACGAGCAGTACTTC.

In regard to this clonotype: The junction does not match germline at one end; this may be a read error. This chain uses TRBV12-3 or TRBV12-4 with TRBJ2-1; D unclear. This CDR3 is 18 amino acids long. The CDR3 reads CTSCFVVARISSYNEQFF. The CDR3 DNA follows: TGTACCAGCTGTTTTGTCGTGGCGAGGATCAGCTCCTACAATGAGCAGTTCTTC.

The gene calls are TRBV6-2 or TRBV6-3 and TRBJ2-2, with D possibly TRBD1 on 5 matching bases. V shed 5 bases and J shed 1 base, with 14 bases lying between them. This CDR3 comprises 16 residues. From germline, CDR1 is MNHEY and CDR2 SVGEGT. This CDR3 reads CASSQQRGMNTGELFF. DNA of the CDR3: TGTGCCAGCAGTCAACAAAGGGGCATGAACACCGGGGAGCTGTTTTTT.

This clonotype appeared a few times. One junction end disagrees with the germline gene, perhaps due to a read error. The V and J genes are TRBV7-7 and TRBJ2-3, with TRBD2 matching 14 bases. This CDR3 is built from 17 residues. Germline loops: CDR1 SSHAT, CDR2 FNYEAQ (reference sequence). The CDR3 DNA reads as TGTGCTAGCAGCCCTGGGACTAGCGGGGGAAACACAGATACGCAGTATTTT. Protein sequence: CASSPGTSGGNTDTQYF.

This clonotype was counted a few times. CDR3 DNA sequence: TGTGCCAGCAGTTACGAACTAGCGGCCTCTTACGAGCAGTACTTC. Protein: CASSYELAASYEQYF. This chain joins TRBV6-5 and TRBJ2-7; 8 bases match TRBD2. In germline, CDR1 is MNHEY, CDR2 SVGAGI. The CDR3 loop spans 15 amino acids. V gave up 2 bases and J gave up 4 bases; unmatched junction bases: 7.

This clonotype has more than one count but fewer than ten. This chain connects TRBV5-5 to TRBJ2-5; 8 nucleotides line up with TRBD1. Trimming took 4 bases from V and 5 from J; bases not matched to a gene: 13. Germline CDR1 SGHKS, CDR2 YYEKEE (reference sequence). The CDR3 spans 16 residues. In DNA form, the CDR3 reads TGTGCCAGCAGCCGGTATGGACAGGGCGGCGGGGAGACCCAGTACTTC. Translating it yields CASSRYGQGGGETQYF.

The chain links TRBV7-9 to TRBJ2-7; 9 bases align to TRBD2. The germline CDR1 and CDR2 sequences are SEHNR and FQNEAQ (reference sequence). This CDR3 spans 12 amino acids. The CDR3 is CASAGGPYEQYF. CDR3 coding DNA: TGTGCTTCGGCGGGAGGGCCCTACGAGCAGTACTTC.

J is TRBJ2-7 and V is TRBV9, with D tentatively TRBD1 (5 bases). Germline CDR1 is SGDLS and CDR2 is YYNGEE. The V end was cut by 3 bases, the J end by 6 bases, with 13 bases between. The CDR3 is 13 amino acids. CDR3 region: CASSAQLGLEQYF. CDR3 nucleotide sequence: TGTGCCAGCAGCGCCCAACTGGGGCTCGAGCAGTACTTC.